The 20 T cell receptor beta chains listed next were all sequenced from one sample in a study of T cell responses to AZD1222 COVID-19 vaccine (dated by TCRdb to about 2021). According to the study, the label for this sample's time point signals: baseline before first vaccination. Receptors were amplified or captured by the immunoSEQ multiplex PCR assay. TCRdb's version of the immuneACCESS table is confined to in-frame rearrangements and falls short of the full clone set. An unresolved V gene accounts for under half of the shortfall where checked; the remainder is of unknown origin. The sample yields more than 110,000 clones; approximately 83% were counted once. Over 7% of the sample goes to the ten largest clones. The sequences come from peripheral blood, collected on day 0 of AZD1222 vaccination. The receptors were gathered from an adult in good health.

V is TRBV7-9 and J is TRBJ2-7; D gene uncertain. Germline CDR1 and CDR2: SEHNR and FQNEAQ (reference sequence). This CDR3 region has 12 residues. The V gene lost 5 bases and the J gene lost 3 bases, with 8 bases spanning the gap. CDR3 coding DNA: TGTGCCAGCAGCCCCACGATCTACGAGCAGTACTTC. Translated, it gives CASSPTIYEQYF.

The CDR3 DNA follows: TGTGCCATCGGGCTAGAGACGGGAAATGAGCAGTTCTTC. It specifies CAIGLETGNEQFF. The chain uses TRBV10-3 and TRBJ2-1, with D maybe TRBD2 (5 bases). Germline loops: CDR1 ENHRY, CDR2 SYGVKD. Between the trimmed V and J ends, which lost 8 bases and 7 bases, there was a span of 15 bases. The CDR3 contains 13 residues.

The chain employs TRBV15 and TRBJ1-2; weak D call: TRBD1 (5 bases). CDR1 is LNHNV and CDR2 is YYDKDF in the germline V gene (reference sequence). The CDR3 totals 13 residues. Trimming removed 5 bases from V and 1 base from J, with 8 bases in between. Here the CDR3 reads CATSPDSNYGYTF. CDR3 DNA: TGTGCCACCAGCCCCGACAGTAACTATGGCTACACCTTC.

The chain carries TRBV7-2 and TRBJ2-3; D is unresolved. Trimming stripped 2 bases from V and 1 base from J, with 4 bases between. From germline, CDR1 is SGHTA and CDR2 FQGNSA. The CDR3 is 13 amino acids. Here the CDR3 reads CASSLHGTDTQYF. The CDR3 bases are TGTGCCAGCAGCTTACACGGCACAGATACGCAGTATTTT.

The chain carries TRBV6-2 or TRBV6-3 and TRBJ1-5; 9 bases are shared with TRBD1. The CDR3 has 17 amino acids. Looked up from germline, CDR1 is MNHEY and CDR2 is SVGEGT. Trimming removed 7 bases from V and 9 bases from J; junction bases left unmatched: 19. The CDR3 DNA reads TGTGCCAGCAACCCATCGGAGGGACAGGGCCTTCTATGGCCCCAGCATTTT. Translation gives CASNPSEGQGLLWPQHF.

The chain employs TRBV4-2 and TRBJ2-4, with D possibly called TRBD1 or TRBD2 (6 bases each). CDR3 size: 13 residues. V lost 2 bases, J lost 8 bases, and 10 bases lay in between. Per the germline V gene, CDR1 is LGHNA and CDR2 is YNFKEQ. CDR3 residues: CASSQRGADIQYF. CDR3 in DNA: TGTGCCAGCAGCCAAAGGGGGGCTGACATTCAGTACTTC.

V is TRBV6-5 and J is TRBJ2-3, with D perhaps being TRBD1 or TRBD2 (6 bases each). Germline lookup yields CDR1 MNHEY and CDR2 SVGAGI. CDR3 length: 13 residues. Trimming cost V 6 bases and J 1 base, with 8 bases left between them. CDR3 coding DNA: TGTGCCAGCAGGAGGGGGGGCACAGATACGCAGTATTTT. Translated: CASRRGGTDTQYF.

This clone came up once. This sequence joins TRBV28 and TRBJ1-1; perhaps TRBD1 as D (6 bases). Germline V gene lookup returns CDR1 MDHEN and CDR2 SYDVKM. This CDR3 is 15 amino acids long. Deletions cut 7 bases from V and 4 bases from J, with 19 bases between. The CDR3 loop is CASTLGDTMGTEAFF. The DNA for the CDR3 is TGTGCCAGCACCCTAGGGGACACTATGGGCACTGAAGCTTTCTTT.

The chain links TRBV12-3 or TRBV12-4 to TRBJ1-2; D remains unclear. The CDR3 is 13 residues long. V lost 3 bases and J lost 2, with 7 bases in between. Here the CDR3 DNA reads TGTGCCAGCAGTTTTTCTCCCAACTATGGCTACACCTTC. Encoded protein: CASSFSPNYGYTF.

The chain combines TRBV5-1 with TRBJ1-5; 8 bases agree with TRBD1. The CDR3 consists of 15 residues. J was trimmed by 1 base and V by 4 bases; bases with no gene match: 4. The germline gives CDR1 SGHRS, CDR2 YFSETQ. As DNA, the CDR3 is TGCGCCAGCAGCCGGACAGGGTTGAGCAATCAGCCCCAGCATTTT. Translation gives CASSRTGLSNQPQHF. Drawing the rest from reference TRBV5-1 and TRBJ1-5, the complete variable domain is KAGVTQTPRYLIKTRGQQVTLSCSPISGHRSVSWYQQTPGQGLQFLFEYFSETQRNKGNFPGRFSGRQFSNSRSEMNVSTLELGDSALYLCASSRTGLSNQPQHFGDGTRLSIL.

This clone was seen once. The rearrangement joins TRBV7-9 to TRBJ1-4; D is unresolved. The CDR3 extends over 14 amino acids. The germline CDR1 and CDR2 sequences are SEHNR and FQNEAQ (reference sequence). V was clipped by 5 bases and J by 3 bases, with 10 bases between them. The CDR3 nucleotides read TGTGCCAGCAGCCTCTACGGGGCTAATGAAAAACTGTTTTTT. Residues: CASSLYGANEKLFF.

This chain connects TRBV12-5 to TRBJ1-2; tentatively, D is TRBD1 (6 bases). Trimming cost V 2 bases and J 6 bases, with 19 bases left between them. Germline loops: CDR1 LGHNT, CDR2 FRNRAP. This CDR3 comprises 16 residues. This CDR3 is CASGLPTLQGGDGYTF. Written as DNA, the CDR3 is TGTGCTAGTGGTTTGCCCACACTACAGGGTGGGGATGGCTACACCTTC.

The chain links TRBV15 to TRBJ2-5, with D unclear. Trimming took off 0 bases at V and 7 bases at J, with 12 bases between the two ends. The length of the CDR3 is 14 residues. CDR1 is LNHNV, CDR2 YYDKDF, per germline (reference sequence). The DNA for the CDR3 is TGTGCCACCAGCAGAGAGGTGACCGACGGGACCCAGTACTTC. It specifies CATSREVTDGTQYF.

The chain has TRBV7-6 and TRBJ1-4, with D perhaps TRBD1 (6 bases). This CDR3 spans 14 amino acids. V lost 5 bases to trimming and J lost 5 bases, with 12 bases between them. CDR1 and CDR2 from the germline V gene are SGHVS and FNYEAQ. The CDR3 bases are TGTGCCAGCAGCCCAGCCCAGGGGAATGAAAAACTGTTTTTT. Residues: CASSPAQGNEKLFF.

The V and J genes are TRBV6-5 and TRBJ1-2; D is unclear. Germline V gives CDR1 MNHEY, CDR2 SVGAGI. CDR3 length equals 13 residues. V was shortened by 6 bases and J by 2 bases, with 10 bases between the two germline ends. The CDR3 coding sequence is TGTGCCAGCAGAACCGACAAGAACTATGGCTACACCTTC. Encoded protein: CASRTDKNYGYTF.

This chain connects TRBV5-6 to TRBJ1-2; D gene unclear. The germline V gene has CDR1 SGHDT and CDR2 YYEEEE. Trimming took 0 bases from V and 5 from J, leaving 8 bases between them. The CDR3 totals 13 residues. The CDR3 DNA reads TGTGCCAGCAGCTTGGTACGTGGTTATGGCTACACCTTC. It codes for CASSLVRGYGYTF.

This chain links TRBV2 with TRBJ1-6; D remains unclear. The CDR3 totals 14 residues. V was cut by 2 bases and J by 10 bases, with 12 bases left in between. Germline-derived CDR1 and CDR2 are SNHLY and FYNNEI. CDR3 nucleotide sequence: TGTGCCAGCAGTGAAACGGCGAACCCCTCACCCCTCCACTTT. Protein product: CASSETANPSPLHF.

The chain is built from TRBV18 and TRBJ2-2; 9 bases fit TRBD1. With V trimmed by 6 bases and J by 3 bases, 11 bases remained unmatched. Germline V lookup: CDR1 KGHSH, CDR2 LQKENI. The CDR3 spans 17 residues. The CDR3 DNA is TGTGCCAGCTCCCCAGGAGCCGGGACAGGGTACACCGGGGAGCTGTTTTTT. It yields the protein CASSPGAGTGYTGELFF.

The chain uses TRBV20-1 and TRBJ1-6; no clear D. The V gene lost 3 bases and the J gene lost 7 bases, with 19 bases spanning the gap. This CDR3 has 16 amino acids. From germline, CDR1 is DFQATT and CDR2 SNEGSKA (reference sequence). The CDR3 protein is CSASGLRQYGNSPLHF. Here the CDR3 DNA reads TGCAGTGCTAGTGGTTTGCGGCAGTATGGAAATTCACCCCTCCACTTT.

This sequence joins TRBV6-5 and TRBJ2-7, with 10 bases matching TRBD2. The CDR3 loop spans 13 amino acids. Germline-derived CDR1 and CDR2 are MNHEY and SVGAGI. V lost 7 bases and J lost 5; bases outside the gene matches: 5. The CDR3 nucleotides are TGTGCCAGCAAGACTAGCGGGTACGACGAGCAGTACTTC. Its translation: CASKTSGYDEQYF.